This record looks at one T cell receptor (beta chain) sequence and its context. Antigen specificity is unknown. As the method for making TCR beta libraries, quantitative 5'-RACE with molecular barcodes was used. MiXCR, run by TCRdb on the 5' RACE reads, gives a single entry per CDR3 protein. The sample gives 150,000 or so distinct CDR3 sequences, around 10% of which show up once; roughly 29% is in the top ten. This specimen comes from a study of CD8 T cells in ankylosing spondylitis. General study findings and limits: A TCR beta motif of 8 or 9 highly homologous variants appeared characteristic of ankylosing spondylitis blood. Disease-linked clones were reportedly significantly enriched in matched ankylosing spondylitis synovial fluid. Disease-linked clones had a CD8+ phenotype and relatively low frequency in peripheral blood.

V was shortened by 0 bases and J by 3 bases, with 12 bases between the two germline ends. This CDR3 region has 14 residues. Germline assignment: CDR1 DFQATT and CDR2 SNEGSKA (reference sequence). The V gene is TRBV20-1, the J gene TRBJ2-7; D possibly corresponds to TRBD1 (5 bases). The TCR originated in a male donor with ankylosing spondylitis or in good health (not recorded which). Specimen: blood, either unsorted or a sorted T cell fraction (not recorded which). CDR3 coding DNA: TGCAGTGCTAGAGATCCAGGGATTGGCTACGAGCAGTACTTC. This sequence encodes CSARDPGIGYEQYF.